What follows is one T cell receptor beta chain and its context. The source of the sample is a study of blood T cell repertoires in COVID-19. Overall study: There were acute and convalescent COVID-19 samples, and they came from the United States, Italy and Spain. PBMCs, B-cell-depleted T cells, or T cells were the source of the cDNA or gDNA that made up the material.

Unmatched junction bases numbered 14, after V lost 4 bases and J lost 0 bases. Germline CDR1 and CDR2: SGHNT and YYREEE (reference sequence). The length of the CDR3 is 19 residues. The authors' processing: Estimates of nucleated cell counts were drawn from the amplification of reference gene primers. Using immunoSEQ multiplex PCR, the repertoire was profiled, and TCRdb retains in-frame clones only, with some absent. V, J and clone size are taken as reported in that table, and D and trimming were inferred from the DNA itself. This sample has about 180,000 clones; 60% to 85% occur once, and the top ten carry more than 6.5%. Patients of the Seattle cohort, enrolled during active infection, were followed longitudinally.

The chain recombines TRBV5-4 with TRBJ2-1; 9 positions match TRBD2. Material: peripheral blood. This clonotype was sampled from an older woman with COVID-19, enrolled during active disease. CDR3 DNA sequence: TGTGCCAGCAGCCTCGGTGTTAGCGGGAGCTTAAGCTCCTACAATGAGCAGTTCTTC. Translating gives CASSLGVSGSLSSYNEQFF.